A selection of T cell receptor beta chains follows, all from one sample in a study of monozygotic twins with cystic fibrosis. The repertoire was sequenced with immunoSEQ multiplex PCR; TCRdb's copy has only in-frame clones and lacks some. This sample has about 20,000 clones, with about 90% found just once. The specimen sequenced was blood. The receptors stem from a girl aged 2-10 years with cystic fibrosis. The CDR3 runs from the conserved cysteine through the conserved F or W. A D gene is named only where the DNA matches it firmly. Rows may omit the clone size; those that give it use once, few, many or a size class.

cdr3_aa: CASSPGGTQYF
cdr3_nt: TGTGCCAGCAGTCCAGGTGGGACCCAGTACTTC
d_call: -
j_call: TRBJ2-5
v_call: TRBV27
clone_size: once
cdr3_length: 11

cdr3_aa: CASSYGSSYGYTF
cdr3_nt: TGTGCCAGCAGTTACGGCAGCTCCTATGGCTACACCTTC
d_call: -
j_call: TRBJ1-2
v_call: TRBV6-5
clone_size: -
cdr3_length: 13

cdr3_aa: CASSQSGPNGELFF
cdr3_nt: TGCGCCAGCAGTCAATCCGGACCCAACGGGGAACTGTTTTTT
d_call: -
j_call: TRBJ1-4
v_call: TRBV23-1
clone_size: -
cdr3_length: 14

cdr3_aa: CASSADLGNTIYF
cdr3_nt: TGTGCCAGCAGTGCCGACTTGGGGAACACCATATATTTT
d_call: -
j_call: TRBJ1-3
v_call: TRBV6-1
clone_size: -
cdr3_length: 13

cdr3_aa: CASSLEGGRYTGELFF
cdr3_nt: TGTGCCAGCAGTTTAGAGGGGGGCCGGTATACCGGGGAGCTGTTTTTT
d_call: -
j_call: TRBJ2-2
v_call: TRBV27
clone_size: -
cdr3_length: 16

cdr3_aa: CASSAGRSSYNSPLHF
cdr3_nt: TGTGCCAGCAGTGCGGGACGGAGCTCCTATAATTCACCCCTCCACTTT
d_call: -
j_call: TRBJ1-6
v_call: TRBV2
clone_size: -
cdr3_length: 16

cdr3_aa: CASSENTDWREPQHF
cdr3_nt: TGTGCCAGCAGTGAAAATACTGATTGGCGGGAGCCCCAGCATTTT
d_call: -
j_call: TRBJ1-5
v_call: TRBV2
clone_size: -
cdr3_length: 15

cdr3_aa: CASSQVVGNYEQYF
cdr3_nt: TGCGCCAGCAGCCAAGTAGTGGGGAACTACGAGCAGTACTTC
d_call: -
j_call: TRBJ2-7
v_call: TRBV4-1
clone_size: -
cdr3_length: 14

cdr3_aa: CASSVRGQGTPYEQYF
cdr3_nt: TGTGCCAGCAGTGTCCGGGGACAGGGTACCCCCTACGAGCAGTACTTC
d_call: TRBD1
j_call: TRBJ2-7
v_call: TRBV25-1
clone_size: -
cdr3_length: 16

cdr3_aa: CASSVRSGLGTEAFF
cdr3_nt: TGTGCCAGCAGCGTACGAAGCGGACTAGGGACTGAAGCTTTCTTT
d_call: -
j_call: TRBJ1-1
v_call: TRBV9
clone_size: -
cdr3_length: 15

cdr3_aa: CASSLRQGAQETQYF
cdr3_nt: TGCGCCAGCAGCTTACGACAGGGGGCCCAAGAGACCCAGTACTTC
d_call: TRBD1
j_call: TRBJ2-5
v_call: TRBV5-1
clone_size: -
cdr3_length: 15

cdr3_aa: CASSRSGVTEAFF
cdr3_nt: TGTGCCAGTAGTCGGAGCGGGGTAACTGAAGCTTTCTTT
d_call: -
j_call: TRBJ1-1
v_call: TRBV19
clone_size: -
cdr3_length: 13

cdr3_aa: CASSLTLDQPQHF
cdr3_nt: TGTGCCAGCAGCTTAACCCTCGATCAGCCCCAGCATTTT
d_call: -
j_call: TRBJ1-5
v_call: TRBV7-9
clone_size: -
cdr3_length: 13

cdr3_aa: CASRGQISYEQYF
cdr3_nt: TGTGCCAGCAGGGGACAGATCTCCTACGAGCAGTACTTC
d_call: TRBD1
j_call: TRBJ2-7
v_call: TRBV6-6
clone_size: -
cdr3_length: 13

cdr3_aa: CASTQGGGSYGYTF
cdr3_nt: TGTGCCAGCACTCAGGGGGGTGGGAGCTATGGCTACACCTTC
d_call: TRBD1
j_call: TRBJ1-2
v_call: TRBV6-5
clone_size: -
cdr3_length: 14

cdr3_aa: CASSLRGLTDTQYF
cdr3_nt: TGTGCCAGCAGCTTAAGGGGACTCACAGATACGCAGTATTTT
d_call: -
j_call: TRBJ2-3
v_call: TRBV11-2
clone_size: -
cdr3_length: 14

cdr3_aa: CASSLGTGGFNQPQHF
cdr3_nt: TGTGCCAGCAGCTTAGGGACAGGGGGGTTTAATCAGCCCCAGCATTTT
d_call: TRBD1
j_call: TRBJ1-5
v_call: TRBV7-9
clone_size: -
cdr3_length: 16

cdr3_aa: CASSQPGQVDNEQYF
cdr3_nt: TGTGCCAGCAGCCAACCGGGACAGGTGGACAACGAGCAGTACTTC
d_call: TRBD1
j_call: TRBJ2-7
v_call: TRBV4-2
clone_size: -
cdr3_length: 15

cdr3_aa: CASSPPWTQPGELFF
cdr3_nt: TGTGCCAGCAGCCCCCCGTGGACACAACCCGGGGAGCTGTTTTTT
d_call: -
j_call: TRBJ2-2
v_call: TRBV28
clone_size: once
cdr3_length: 15

cdr3_aa: CAWSAPSGTTLLGTGELFF
cdr3_nt: TGTGCCTGGAGTGCGCCGTCCGGGACTACCCTTTTAGGCACCGGGGAGCTGTTTTTT
d_call: TRBD2
j_call: TRBJ2-2
v_call: TRBV30
clone_size: -
cdr3_length: 19

cdr3_aa: CASSEQVLRKNSPLHF
cdr3_nt: TGTGCCAGCAGCGAACAGGTCCTTCGGAAGAATTCACCCCTCCACTTT
d_call: -
j_call: TRBJ1-6
v_call: TRBV7-2
clone_size: -
cdr3_length: 16

cdr3_aa: CASSGGDRGSAYGYTF
cdr3_nt: TGTGCCAGCAGTGGGGGGGACAGGGGATCCGCTTATGGCTACACCTTC
d_call: TRBD1
j_call: TRBJ1-2
v_call: TRBV6-1
clone_size: few
cdr3_length: 16

cdr3_aa: CASSLGGIVDTQYF
cdr3_nt: TGTGCCAGCAGCTTGGGGGGTATTGTCGATACGCAGTATTTT
d_call: -
j_call: TRBJ2-3
v_call: TRBV5-4
clone_size: -
cdr3_length: 14

cdr3_aa: CASSEPTGSGYTF
cdr3_nt: TGTGCCAGCAGTGAACCTACAGGTTCTGGCTACACCTTC
d_call: -
j_call: TRBJ1-2
v_call: TRBV2
clone_size: -
cdr3_length: 13

cdr3_aa: CASSFSWTGELFF
cdr3_nt: TGTGCCAGCAGCTTTTCGTGGACCGGGGAGCTGTTTTTT
d_call: -
j_call: TRBJ2-2
v_call: TRBV7-9
clone_size: -
cdr3_length: 13

cdr3_aa: CASSLKGTSGRAYEQYF
cdr3_nt: TGTGCCAGCAGCTTAAAAGGGACTAGCGGGAGGGCCTACGAGCAGTACTTC
d_call: TRBD2
j_call: TRBJ2-7
v_call: TRBV7-3
clone_size: -
cdr3_length: 17

cdr3_aa: CASSDGYEQYF
cdr3_nt: TGTGCCAGCAGTGATGGATACGAGCAGTACTTC
d_call: -
j_call: TRBJ2-7
v_call: TRBV6-1
clone_size: -
cdr3_length: 11

cdr3_aa: CASSLAGGRDTQYF
cdr3_nt: TGTGCCAGCAGCTTAGCGGGGGGGCGAGATACGCAGTATTTT
d_call: -
j_call: TRBJ2-3
v_call: TRBV7-9
clone_size: -
cdr3_length: 14

cdr3_aa: CASSEEGASNSPLHF
cdr3_nt: TGTGCCAGCAGCGAGGAGGGGGCGAGTAATTCACCCCTCCACTTT
d_call: TRBD1
j_call: TRBJ1-6
v_call: TRBV9
clone_size: -
cdr3_length: 15

cdr3_aa: CAISESGTTSSYNEQFF
cdr3_nt: TGTGCCATCAGTGAGTCCGGGACTACCAGCTCCTACAATGAGCAGTTCTTC
d_call: TRBD2
j_call: TRBJ2-1
v_call: TRBV10-3
clone_size: -
cdr3_length: 17

cdr3_aa: CASSDSDQSPFRTF
cdr3_nt: TGTGCCAGCAGTGACAGCGATCAGAGTCCTTTTCGCACCTTC
d_call: -
j_call: TRBJ1-2
v_call: TRBV6-4
clone_size: -
cdr3_length: 14

cdr3_aa: CASSPGGTNTEAFF
cdr3_nt: TGTGCCAGCAGCCCGGGAGGGACGAACACTGAAGCTTTCTTT
d_call: -
j_call: TRBJ1-1
v_call: TRBV9
clone_size: -
cdr3_length: 14

cdr3_aa: CAISSGTSGNNEQFF
cdr3_nt: TGTGCCATCAGCTCCGGGACTAGCGGGAACAATGAGCAGTTCTTC
d_call: TRBD2
j_call: TRBJ2-1
v_call: TRBV10-3
clone_size: -
cdr3_length: 15

cdr3_aa: CASSPGAAAYEQYF
cdr3_nt: TGTGCCAGCAGTCCCGGGGCAGCAGCCTACGAGCAGTACTTC
d_call: -
j_call: TRBJ2-7
v_call: TRBV5-6
clone_size: -
cdr3_length: 14

cdr3_aa: CAQADLYNEQFF
cdr3_nt: TGTGCCCAGGCGGACCTCTACAATGAGCAGTTCTTC
d_call: -
j_call: TRBJ2-1
v_call: TRBV10-3
clone_size: -
cdr3_length: 12

cdr3_aa: CASSLEKGTYEQYF
cdr3_nt: TGTGCCAGCAGCTTAGAGAAGGGAACCTACGAGCAGTACTTC
d_call: -
j_call: TRBJ2-7
v_call: TRBV7-2
clone_size: -
cdr3_length: 14

cdr3_aa: CASSLSKYELYEQYF
cdr3_nt: TGTGCCAGCAGTTTATCGAAGTACGAACTCTACGAGCAGTACTTC
d_call: -
j_call: TRBJ2-7
v_call: TRBV27
clone_size: -
cdr3_length: 15

cdr3_aa: CVRSLILETGGNTF
cdr3_nt: TGTGTCAGAAGCTTAATTCTTGAGACAGGGGGCAACACCTTC
d_call: -
j_call: TRBJ1-2
v_call: TRBV7-5
clone_size: -
cdr3_length: 14

cdr3_aa: CASSIFTGSHLAANTEAFF
cdr3_nt: TGTGCCAGTAGTATATTCACAGGGTCGCATTTGGCAGCGAACACTGAAGCTTTCTTT
d_call: -
j_call: TRBJ1-1
v_call: TRBV19
clone_size: -
cdr3_length: 19

cdr3_aa: CASSLGRGDYNEQFF
cdr3_nt: TGCGCCAGCAGCTTGGGACGGGGAGACTACAATGAGCAGTTCTTC
d_call: -
j_call: TRBJ2-1
v_call: TRBV5-1
clone_size: -
cdr3_length: 15

cdr3_aa: CASSFIKNTEAFF
cdr3_nt: TGTGCCAGCAGCTTTATAAAGAACACTGAAGCTTTCTTT
d_call: -
j_call: TRBJ1-1
v_call: TRBV5-8
clone_size: -
cdr3_length: 13

cdr3_aa: CASSSQLNTEAFF
cdr3_nt: TGTGCCAGCAGCTCCCAATTGAACACTGAAGCTTTCTTT
d_call: -
j_call: TRBJ1-1
v_call: TRBV5-4
clone_size: -
cdr3_length: 13

cdr3_aa: CAWSSVTGNTIYF
cdr3_nt: TGTGCCTGGAGCTCGGTTACTGGAAACACCATATATTTT
d_call: -
j_call: TRBJ1-3
v_call: TRBV30
clone_size: -
cdr3_length: 13

cdr3_aa: CATSDGRWGYTF
cdr3_nt: TGTGCCACCTCCGATGGGCGTTGGGGCTACACCTTC
d_call: -
j_call: TRBJ1-2
v_call: TRBV15
clone_size: -
cdr3_length: 12

cdr3_aa: CAWSLGLRNQPQHF
cdr3_nt: TGTGCCTGGAGTCTCGGTCTGAGAAATCAGCCCCAGCATTTT
d_call: -
j_call: TRBJ1-5
v_call: TRBV30
clone_size: few
cdr3_length: 14